Each of the 29 T cell receptor beta chains below was sequenced from the same sample in a study of cytomegalovirus exposure and HLA in healthy donors. Primers: 60 Vbeta forward and 13 Jbeta reverse. The method was immunoSEQ multiplex PCR; TCRdb's version includes in-frame clones alone and lacks a portion of them. Among about 55,000 clones, about 82% were seen once, and the ten largest hold more than 1.5%. The source material was PBMCs. The receptors here all came from a man aged 25-40 years in good health and CMV-seronegative.

This chain connects TRBV5-5 to TRBJ2-1, with 8 positions matching TRBD2. V shed 0 bases and J 6 bases; nucleotides not matched to a gene: 5. CDR1 is SGHKS and CDR2 is YYEKEE in the germline V gene (reference sequence). This CDR3 is 15 amino acids long. As DNA, the CDR3 is TGTGCCAGCAGCTTGGCGGTAGCGGGACTCAATGAGCAGTTCTTC. Amino acid sequence: CASSLAVAGLNEQFF.

This clone appeared a single time. This chain joins TRBV29-1 and TRBJ2-3; 10 bases line up with TRBD2. The CDR3 is 19 residues long. Germline V lookup: CDR1 SQVTM, CDR2 ANQGSEA. V was clipped by 4 bases and J by 4 bases; unmatched bases: 20. CDR3 DNA sequence: TGCAGCGTTGGGGCCCTTTTCAGCGGGAGGGCCGAGGTGGCAGATACGCAGTATTTT. This gives the protein CSVGALFSGRAEVADTQYF.

About this clone: The sample holds other DNA sequences that translate to the same CDR3. V is TRBV30 and J is TRBJ1-6, with 8 bases lining up with TRBD1. J gave up 0 bases and V 3 bases, and 13 bases lay outside the gene matches. The CDR3 contains 19 residues. Germline lookup yields CDR1 GTSNPN and CDR2 SVGIG (reference sequence). Written as DNA, the CDR3 is TGTGCCTGGAGCTCTACAGGGGGTTTTCCAAGCTCCTATAATTCACCCCTCCACTTT. Protein product: CAWSSTGGFPSSYNSPLHF.

Here the CDR3 DNA reads TGTGCCAGCAGCTTAGAAGGGGACAGGGTACTAGGGGGTGGCTACACCTTC. It encodes CASSLEGDRVLGGGYTF. This sequence joins TRBV7-8 and TRBJ1-2; 9 nucleotides align to TRBD1. Germline CDR1 reads SGHVS; CDR2 reads FQNEAQ. The CDR3 has 17 residues. The junction had 13 bases not matched to a gene; V was cut back by 1 base and J by 7 bases.

This clone appeared once. This sequence joins TRBV11-3 and TRBJ2-1; 9 nucleotides match TRBD1. Germline V lookup: CDR1 SGHNT, CDR2 YENEEA. V was pared by 0 bases and J by 9 bases, with 6 bases of the junction left unmatched. CDR3 length: 15 residues. Here the CDR3 reads CASSLETGQGTEQFF. Written as DNA, the CDR3 is TGTGCCAGCAGCTTAGAAACAGGACAGGGGACTGAGCAGTTCTTC.

The chain carries TRBV5-1 and TRBJ2-7; 8 nucleotides match TRBD1. Looked up from germline, CDR1 is SGHRS and CDR2 is YFSETQ. The CDR3 extends over 13 amino acids. Trimming cost V 4 bases and J 3 bases; bases outside gene matches: 3. CDR3 sequence reads: CASSVDRGYEQYF. DNA for the CDR3: TGCGCCAGCAGCGTAGACAGGGGCTACGAGCAGTACTTC.

The chain couples TRBV5-8 to TRBJ2-7, with 10 bases aligning to TRBD1. With V trimmed by 4 bases and J by 0 bases, 10 bases remained unmatched. The germline V gene has CDR1 SGHTS and CDR2 YDEGEE. This CDR3 has 17 amino acids. The CDR3 DNA sequence: TGTGCCAGCAGCGTCGAGCCGGGACAGGGGACCTCCTACGAGCAGTACTTC. Encoded protein: CASSVEPGQGTSYEQYF. Full variable domain (remainder filled in from reference TRBV5-8 and TRBJ2-7): EAGVTQSPTHLIKTRGQQATLRCSPISGHTSVYWYQQALGLGLQFLLWYDEGEERNRGNFPPRFSGRQFPNYSSELNVNALELEDSALYLCASSVEPGQGTSYEQYFGPGTRLTVT.

This clone was counted a single time. This chain joins TRBV14 and TRBJ1-2; 11 bases line up with TRBD1. Germline V CDR1 and CDR2: SGHDN, FVKESK. J gave up 4 bases and V 4 bases, and 5 bases lay outside the gene matches. The CDR3 runs to 15 residues. The CDR3 DNA reads as TGTGCCAGCAGCCGCACAGGACAGGGGGCCTATGGCTACACCTTC. Residues: CASSRTGQGAYGYTF.

The V call is TRBV18, the J call TRBJ1-3; D unresolved. The CDR3 has 16 amino acids. V was shortened by 5 bases and J by 4 bases, with 18 bases between the two germline ends. The germline V gene encodes CDR1 KGHSH and CDR2 LQKENI. The CDR3 DNA is TGTGCCAGCTCATCCAATCCGGGGATTCTAGGAAACACCATATATTTT. This gives the protein CASSSNPGILGNTIYF. Using reference TRBV18 and TRBJ1-3 for the parts outside the CDR3, the full variable domain is NAGVMQNPRHLVRRRGQEARLRCSPMKGHSHVYWYRQLPEEGLKFMVYLQKENIIDESGMPKERFSAEFPKEGPSILRIQQVVRGDSAAYFCASSSNPGILGNTIYFGEGSWLTVV.

The CDR3 sequence is CASSPGQGTYNEQFF. Here the CDR3 DNA reads TGTGCCAGCTCACCGGGACAGGGGACCTACAATGAGCAGTTCTTC. The chain recombines TRBV18 with TRBJ2-1; the match to TRBD1 covers 10 bases. This CDR3 contains 15 residues. Trimming at V came to 3 bases and at J to 2 bases, leaving 1 base not matched to a gene. The germline V gene has CDR1 KGHSH and CDR2 LQKENI.

The rearrangement joins TRBV7-2 to TRBJ2-3; D might be TRBD1 (6 bases). Germline CDR1 SGHTA, CDR2 FQGNSA. V was shortened by 5 bases and J by 0 bases, with 15 bases between the two germline ends. The CDR3 extends over 16 amino acids. The DNA for the CDR3 is TGTGCCAGCAGCCCTAACAGGGTTTCTAGCACAGATACGCAGTATTTT. Protein: CASSPNRVSSTDTQYF. Variable domain in full (rest from reference TRBV7-2 and TRBJ2-3): GAGVSQSPSNKVTEKGKDVELRCDPISGHTALYWYRQSLGQGLEFLIYFQGNSAPDKSGLPSDRFSAERTGGSVSTLTIQRTQQEDSAVYLCASSPNRVSSTDTQYFGPGTRLTVL.

The genes are TRBV10-1 and TRBJ1-2; perhaps TRBD1 as D (5 bases). The CDR3 contains 13 residues. The V and J ends lost 3 bases and 2 bases respectively, with 7 bases between them. CDR1 is WNHNN, CDR2 SYGVQD, per germline (reference sequence). This CDR3 is CASSDKGNYGYTF. The DNA of the CDR3 is TGCGCCAGCAGTGATAAGGGGAACTATGGCTACACCTTC.

This clone turned up a few times. The gene calls are TRBV2 and TRBJ1-2; no clear D gene. Germline-derived CDR1 and CDR2 are SNHLY and FYNNEI. Trimming shortened V by 3 bases and J by 7 bases, and 12 bases separated the two germline ends. This CDR3 region has 13 residues. DNA of the CDR3: TGTGCCAGCAGTGAGACACCCTTGGCTGGCTACACCTTC. Amino acid sequence: CASSETPLAGYTF. Filled out from reference TRBV2 and TRBJ1-2, the complete variable domain reads EPEVTQTPSHQVTQMGQEVILRCVPISNHLYFYWYRQILGQKVEFLVSFYNNEISEKSEIFDDQFSVERPDGSNFTLKIRSTKLEDSAMYFCASSETPLAGYTFGSGTRLTVV.

This clone was seen a few times. The V gene is TRBV2, the J gene TRBJ2-3, with D possibly being TRBD2 (5 bases). V was cut by 7 bases and J by 5 bases, with 31 bases left in between. Germline CDR1 SNHLY, CDR2 FYNNEI. The CDR3 totals 19 residues. CDR3 loop: CASNAPGVELGSRLDTQYF. Written as DNA, the CDR3 is TGTGCCAGCAACGCCCCCGGGGTCGAACTAGGGTCGCGTTTAGATACGCAGTATTTT.

J is TRBJ1-3 and V is TRBV5-1; a possible D gene is TRBD1 (6 bases). The V gene's germline CDR1 is SGHRS and CDR2 YFSETQ. This CDR3 has 16 residues. V lost 3 bases and J 2 bases, leaving 15 bases between the germline ends. CDR3 DNA sequence: TGCGCCAGCAGCTCGGACAGCGGGGTGGCTGGAAACACCATATATTTT. It is translated as CASSSDSGVAGNTIYF.

The gene calls are TRBV13 and TRBJ2-2; 8 positions agree with TRBD1. After removal of 3 bases from V and 0 bases from J, the junction contained 3 bases not matched to a gene. CDR1 is PRHDT and CDR2 is FYEKMQ in the germline V gene (reference sequence). This CDR3 has 16 amino acids. This chain's CDR3 is CASSLYRGANTGELFF. DNA for the CDR3: TGTGCCAGCAGCTTGTACAGGGGGGCGAACACCGGGGAGCTGTTTTTT.

This clone has just a few counts. The chain carries TRBV29-1 and TRBJ1-5, with 7 bases lining up with TRBD1. The CDR3 contains 15 residues. Germline V gives CDR1 SQVTM, CDR2 ANQGSEA. With 4 bases clipped from V and 4 bases from J, the junction kept 10 bases outside the gene matches. The CDR3 nucleotides are TGCAGCGTTGTATACGTTGCAGGGGGGAATCAGCCCCAGCATTTT. The encoded protein is CSVVYVAGGNQPQHF.

The rearrangement uses TRBV28 and TRBJ1-5; possible D gene TRBD1, 6 bases. The germline V gene encodes CDR1 MDHEN and CDR2 SYDVKM. The CDR3 has 14 residues. V dropped 7 bases and J dropped 5 bases, with 15 bases sitting between them. The CDR3 nucleotides are TGTGCCAGCACCCCCCGGGACATCTATCAGCCCCAGCATTTT. Amino acids: CASTPRDIYQPQHF.

The chain employs TRBV7-2 and TRBJ1-3, with 9 bases matching TRBD1. Germline CDR1 reads SGHTA; CDR2 reads FQGNSA. Germline trimming cut 2 bases from V and 4 bases from J; bases unmatched to any gene: 9. The CDR3 runs to 17 residues. The CDR3 spells CASSLRADRGGGNTIYF. The CDR3 DNA follows: TGTGCCAGCAGCTTACGAGCGGACAGGGGAGGCGGAAACACCATATATTTT.

This clone counts as medium-sized. The gene calls are TRBV27 and TRBJ2-5; possible D gene TRBD2, 5 bases. Germline CDR1 MNHEY, CDR2 SMNVEV (reference sequence). The CDR3 consists of 13 residues. Trimming removed 5 bases at V and 4 bases at J, with 11 bases between. The CDR3 is CASSQLVAETQYF. The CDR3 region has the DNA TGTGCCAGCAGTCAACTAGTCGCAGAGACCCAGTACTTC.

The rearrangement joins TRBV19 to TRBJ2-6; 10 bases map to TRBD1. This CDR3 is built from 15 residues. Germline lookup yields CDR1 LNHDA and CDR2 SQIVND (reference sequence). V lost 10 bases, J lost 2 bases, and 5 bases stayed unmatched. The CDR3 coding sequence is TGTGCCAAGGGACAGGGGAATACTGGGGCCAACGTCCTGACTTTC. Translation: CAKGQGNTGANVLTF.

The chain is built from TRBV11-1 and TRBJ2-1; maybe TRBD2 (6 bases). The CDR3 extends over 16 amino acids. Germline lookup yields CDR1 SGHAT and CDR2 FQDESV (reference sequence). Trimming left V 0 bases short and J 1 base short, with 10 bases between. This CDR3 is CASSLATSWSYNEQFF. The CDR3 region has the DNA TGTGCCAGCAGCTTAGCCACTAGCTGGTCCTACAATGAGCAGTTCTTC.

The CDR3 loop reads CASSLSRFLGGTGLHVYTF. The CDR3 nucleotides are TGTGCCAGCAGTTTATCAAGGTTCTTGGGCGGGACAGGGCTTCATGTCTACACCTTC. The gene calls are TRBV27 and TRBJ1-2, with 9 bases aligning to TRBD1. Germline CDR1 is MNHEY and CDR2 is SMNVEV (reference sequence). The CDR3 loop spans 19 amino acids. V shed 0 bases, J shed 10 bases, and the junction held 21 bases outside the gene matches.

The V and J genes are TRBV5-1 and TRBJ1-2; 7 nucleotides match TRBD1. The V gene's germline CDR1 is SGHRS and CDR2 YFSETQ. V was clipped by 3 bases and J by 4 bases; unmatched bases: 9. The CDR3 is made up of 15 amino acids. In DNA, the CDR3 is TGCGCCAGCAGCTCCGGGACAGAGGGGATCTATGGCTACACCTTC. Translated: CASSSGTEGIYGYTF.

V usage is TRBV7-2 and J usage is TRBJ1-1; possible D gene TRBD1, 5 bases. CDR1 is SGHTA and CDR2 is FQGNSA in the germline V gene. This CDR3 has 15 residues. With 1 base removed from V and 0 bases from J, the gap between germline ends came to 9 bases. Written as DNA, the CDR3 is TGTGCCAGCAGCTTAGGGGCAGGGTTGAACACTGAAGCTTTCTTT. Translating it yields CASSLGAGLNTEAFF.

V gene TRBV2 combines with J gene TRBJ1-2, with a weak D call TRBD1 (5 bases). V lost 6 bases to trimming and J lost 4 bases, with 21 bases between them. This CDR3 is 16 amino acids long. Germline lookup yields CDR1 SNHLY and CDR2 FYNNEI. The DNA for the CDR3 is TGTGCCAGCAGCCCCGTTACAGGAACAGGACCCTATGGCTACACCTTC. This translates into CASSPVTGTGPYGYTF.

This clone occurred a few times. The chain joins TRBV5-6 to TRBJ1-2; no definite D call. The CDR3 extends over 13 amino acids. Germline lookup yields CDR1 SGHDT and CDR2 YYEEEE. V was cut by 3 bases and J by 4 bases, with 10 bases left in between. CDR3 in DNA: TGTGCCAGCAGCTCCTCAGGCCTCTATGGCTACACCTTC. Its translation is CASSSSGLYGYTF.

The rearrangement joins TRBV19 to TRBJ2-7; possible D gene TRBD1, 6 bases. This CDR3 region has 12 residues. Per the germline V gene, CDR1 is LNHDA and CDR2 is SQIVND (reference sequence). V dropped 6 bases and J dropped 3 bases, with 9 bases sitting between them. CDR3 in amino acids: CASRQGGYEQYF. The CDR3 DNA reads as TGTGCCAGTAGACAGGGTGGCTACGAGCAGTACTTC. Using reference TRBV19 and TRBJ2-7 for the parts outside the CDR3, the full variable domain is DGGITQSPKYLFRKEGQNVTLSCEQNLNHDAMYWYRQDPGQGLRLIYYSQIVNDFQKGDIAEGYSVSREKKESFPLTVTSAQKNPTAFYLCASRQGGYEQYFGPGTRLTVT.

This chain connects TRBV7-9 to TRBJ2-1; 11 nucleotides align to TRBD1. This CDR3 is 14 amino acids long. Germline lookup yields CDR1 SEHNR and CDR2 FQNEAQ (reference sequence). V shed 11 bases and J 1 base; nucleotides not matched to a gene: 4. The CDR3 reads CAVGDRGSYNEQFF. The CDR3 DNA is TGTGCCGTTGGGGACAGGGGGTCCTACAATGAGCAGTTCTTC.